This T cell receptor beta chain was captured in a study of cytomegalovirus exposure and HLA in healthy donors (dated by TCRdb to about 2017). Background for the entire study: An earlier analysis of approximately 640 of the donors reported roughly 300 Gb of sequence data and 100 million to 130 million unique TCR beta sequences from about 200 million T cells. Roughly 300 gigabases of sequencing data and approximately 93 million unique TCR sequences were included in an early release covering over 600 HLA-typed donors. Among the roughly 390 genotyped donors, more than 70% belonged to the genetic ancestry cluster associated with self-reported Caucasian donors. The study was designed to test whether signatures of past pathogen exposure could be identified by cataloging public T cell receptors. The T cell repertoires of 666 subjects were profiled by immunosequencing and related to cytomegalovirus serostatus. Besides the first cohort of roughly 660 subjects, a separate validation cohort made up of roughly 130 different subjects was used. High-throughput TCR immunosequencing, statistical association of individual TCRs with disease status, and machine learning were combined to predict cytomegalovirus infection status. To study patterns of TCR occurrence, a later analysis re-analyzed previously published TCR beta repertoires from more than 550 donors and added high-resolution HLA genotyping. Rather than drawing on any new phenotypic data, the later analysis identified candidate immune exposures from TCR beta sequences and the way those sequences occurred across donors. An earlier analysis of 587 of the donors used high-throughput TCR beta sequencing to judge whether each TCR beta V gene segment behaved as functional or pseudogenic. Donor age, sex, ethnicity and CMV serostatus were compiled alongside the repertoire data. In a later genetic analysis, genome-wide SNP genotypes for about 65% of the 666 donors were used, and that subset was treated as a discovery cohort. All discovery cohort repertoires had been generated using a single sequencing platform. HLA typing included class I and class II loci at four-digit resolution. The number of typed donors differed by locus: 629-630 for A, B, C, DRB1 and DQB1; roughly 510 for DQA1; 600 to 610 for DPA1; and some 450 for DPB1. A few DR-DQ haplotypes were handled as single units for association and clustering because linkage in the cohort was strong. Among roughly 400 genotyped donors of the cohort, an average of around 240,000 unique TCR beta nucleotide sequences was sequenced per donor, of which about 20% were non-productive. What the study reported, not specific to this receptor: Strong co-occurrence of HLA alleles, especially DR and DQ, made assigning TCR associations to individual alleles difficult. A further reported finding was that TCR beta sequences accurately predicted the HLA-A and HLA-B alleles for most subjects in the first cohort. About 17 rarely observed V segments, including chromosome 9 orphons, were excluded from the earlier analysis of almost 600 of the donors because counts were too low. This cohort had only TCR beta chains sequenced, and the lack of alpha or paired-chain data limited which features could be detected. A later analysis reported that several top co-occurrence clusters appeared linked to parvovirus B19, influenza, CMV and Epstein-Barr virus. In a later analysis, TCR association rates were found to vary across HLA loci, with the most associated TCRs seen for DRB1 alleles and the fewest for HLA-C alleles. The only immune exposure information available for the cohort was CMV serostatus. In a later analysis, HLA-associated TCR beta chains were found to be more clonally expanded and to have lower generation probabilities than equally common non-associated chains. Most TCR sequences were seen in very few donors, while some public TCRs were found in many individuals. An association between a missense DCLRE1C variant and V-gene and J-gene trimming of TCR beta chains was found in a later genetic analysis and replicated in an independent cohort. According to the authors, the approach could potentially be generalized to other disease states and immunological phenotypes. A cluster of highly shared sequence variants was judged likely to be a technical artifact of the sequencing pipeline. Correlated functional status among segregating V segments might be attributable to linkage disequilibrium, but an unknown experimental factor could not be ruled out. Because HLA typing was missing for some donors at each locus, association tests included only the typed subset. In vitro tests confirmed that a few of the cytomegalovirus-associated TCR beta chains recognize cytomegalovirus antigens. A later analysis associated roughly 17,000 TCR beta sequences with specific HLA alleles at a false discovery rate of 0.05. The study gave a list of over 150 TCR beta chains associated with cytomegalovirus. Presence/absence analyses assumed roughly uniform sequencing depth across donors, an assumption that may not hold. Most CMV-associated TCR beta chains appeared to be HLA-restricted in a later analysis, and the HLA associations seemed to be driven largely by CMV exposure. In an earlier analysis of around 600 of the donors, most TCR beta V segments were observed in productive rearrangements about 90% or about 30% of the time, broadly matching IMGT annotations. Because the 87-base-pair reads could not distinguish some IMGT-functional V segments, including TRBV6-2 and TRBV6-3, those segments were excluded. In both the original and validation cohorts, the classifier was reported to diagnose cytomegalovirus status with high specificity and sensitivity. A later genetic analysis reported fewer N-insertions in productive TCRs among donors in an Asian-associated ancestry cluster than the 666-donor mean.

The receptor library was made with the immunoSEQ multiplex PCR assay. The multiplex PCR relied on a mix of 60 forward primers for TCR Vbeta segments and 13 reverse primers for TCR Jbeta segments. A multiplex PCR assay on genomic DNA amplified the CDR3 region of rearranged TCR beta genes. The Illumina HiSeq System was used to sequence the amplified TCR beta libraries as 87-base-pair reads. The paper's data handling went like this. A later analysis counted about 80 million unique TCR beta chains across the approximately 700 repertoires, and some 12 million of these chains were shared by at least two donors. To remove PCR and sequencing errors, raw reads were error-corrected and collapsed into unique sequences using a nearest-neighbor algorithm that merged closely related sequences. To assign V, D and J gene segments, CDR3 sequences were aligned to IMGT reference sequences. For a sequence to be retained, a match of at least six nucleotides was required to both a V gene segment and a J gene segment. A rearrangement counted as productive if the CDR3 had no stop codons and remained in frame with V and J, and every other rearrangement counted as non-productive. Following IMGT convention, CDR3 was defined as the stretch from the second conserved V-encoded cysteine to the conserved J-encoded phenylalanine. The earlier analysis of about 570 of the donors excluded any sequence lacking an unambiguous match to a single V gene segment. An earlier analysis of fewer than 750 of the donors called V segments functional above 56.7% productive rearrangements and segregating when the between-donor standard deviation exceeded 5%. A statistical classification framework was developed to diagnose cytomegalovirus status using the catalog of TCR beta chain sequences. In a later analysis, TCR nucleotide sequences were compared against IMGT/GENE-DB human TR gene sequences so that V and J genes could be assigned. Using the TCRdist pipeline, a later analysis assigned CDR3 sequences along with most-parsimonious VDJ recombination scenarios. A later analysis defined each TCR beta chain by its CDR3 amino acid sequence plus V-gene family, and excluded reads lacking a unique V-gene family. In a later analysis, nearly 600 highly shared, low-generation-probability nucleotide sequences were removed to address suspected cross-contamination and a sequencing artifact. For each public chain, a later analysis derived a clonal expansion index from normalized ranks of inferred template counts within each repertoire. A later analysis computed generation probabilities with a VDJ recombination model fitted to out-of-frame rearrangements, and checked the results against IGoR. In a later analysis, hypergeometric tests were used to score TCR-TCR, TCR-HLA and TCR-CMV co-occurrence, with a repertoire-size bias correction applied to TCR pairs. A later analysis estimated false discovery rates by permuting HLA or CMV assignments 20 times. A later analysis grouped co-occurring TCRs with DBSCAN, adding TCRdist sequence similarity when clustering within HLA-allele-positive subsets. Repertoires with fewer than 30,000 or more than 120,000 public chains were left out of co-occurrence clustering, as were five repertoires with anomalous nucleotide sharing. Drawn from immuneACCESS, this table holds only the in-frame rearrangements with V and J called that TCRdb kept. Clones are partly lost; checked studies trace under half to an unresolved V gene and leave the rest unexplained. V, J and clone size derive from that table, while D and trimming were established from the DNA sequence. Counted in this sample were 110,000 or so clones; 15% of them appeared once. The ten biggest clones cover about 0.8% of the sample.

The cohort consisted of hundreds of healthy bone marrow donors. At the time of sampling, every cohort member was nominally healthy, though immune exposures that went unrecorded were likely present. The donor tested CMV seronegative, placing the donor among the 350 or so seronegative members of the cohort. A peripheral blood sample was collected from each donor, and TCR beta sequencing was performed on peripheral blood mononuclear cells. The Qiagen DNeasy Blood Extraction Kit was used to extract genomic DNA from the blood cell samples. The CDR3, cysteine through phenylalanine, is 12 amino acids long. Of all the DNA, just the CDR3 is kept, 36 bases in frame from base 1. The junction shows trimming of 0 bases on V and 4 bases on J, plus 4 bases between the germline ends. CDR1 and CDR2 are read off the germline V gene as SGHRS and YFSETQ. This clone was recorded a few times. Its recognized antigen is unknown. No clone much larger than this one lies a single base away; base qualities are absent.

The chain uses TRBV5-1 and TRBJ1-2; no D gene is confidently identified. Sequenced sample: PBMCs. The TCR originated in a female donor in good health and CMV-seronegative. The DNA sequence is as follows: TGCGCCAGCAGCTTGGCCTCCTATGGCTACACCTTC. It is translated as CASSLASYGYTF. The variable domain in full, with residues beyond the CDR3 obtained from the reference TRBV5-1 and TRBJ1-2 genes, is KAGVTQTPRYLIKTRGQQVTLSCSPISGHRSVSWYQQTPGQGLQFLFEYFSETQRNKGNFPGRFSGRQFSNSRSEMNVSTLELGDSALYLCASSLASYGYTFGSGTRLTVV.